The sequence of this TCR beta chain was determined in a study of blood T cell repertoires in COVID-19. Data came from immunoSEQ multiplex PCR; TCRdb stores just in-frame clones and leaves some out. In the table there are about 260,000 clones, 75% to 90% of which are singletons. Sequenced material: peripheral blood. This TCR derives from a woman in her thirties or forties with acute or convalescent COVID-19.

CDR3 amino acids: CASSLEGSYSNQPQHF. CDR3 nucleotides: TGTGCCAGCAGCTTGGAGGGGTCCTATAGCAATCAGCCCCAGCATTTT. The chain couples TRBV5-6 to TRBJ1-5; a possible D gene is TRBD1 (5 bases). The germline V and J ends were trimmed by 0 bases and 0 bases, with 10 bases remaining between them. The CDR3 is 16 amino acids. CDR1 SGHDT and CDR2 YYEEEE come from the germline V gene.